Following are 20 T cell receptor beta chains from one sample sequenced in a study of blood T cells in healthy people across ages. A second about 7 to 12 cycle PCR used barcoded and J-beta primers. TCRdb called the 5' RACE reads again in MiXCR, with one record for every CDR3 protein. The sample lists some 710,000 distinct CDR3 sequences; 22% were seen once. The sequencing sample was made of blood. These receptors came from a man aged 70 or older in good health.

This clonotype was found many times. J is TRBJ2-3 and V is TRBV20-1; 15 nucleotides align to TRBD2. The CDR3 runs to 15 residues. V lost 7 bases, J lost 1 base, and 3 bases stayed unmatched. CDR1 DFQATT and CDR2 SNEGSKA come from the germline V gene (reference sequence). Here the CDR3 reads CSVGTSGRRTDTQYF. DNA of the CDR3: TGCAGTGTAGGGACTAGCGGGAGGCGCACAGATACGCAGTATTTT.

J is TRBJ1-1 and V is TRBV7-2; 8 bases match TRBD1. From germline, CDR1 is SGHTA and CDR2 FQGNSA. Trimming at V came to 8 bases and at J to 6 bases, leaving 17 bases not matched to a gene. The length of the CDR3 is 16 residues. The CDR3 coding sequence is TGTGCCAGCTCCCCCTGGGTCGACAGGGGTCTGTCTGAAGCTTTCTTT. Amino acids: CASSPWVDRGLSEAFF.

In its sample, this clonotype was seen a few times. The CDR3 here is CSARPSLSYEQYF. The CDR3 DNA reads TGCAGTGCTAGACCCAGTCTCTCCTACGAGCAGTACTTC. V is TRBV20-1 and J is TRBJ2-7; the D is unclear. Deletions cut 2 bases from V and 0 bases from J, with 8 bases between. This CDR3 contains 13 residues. Per germline, CDR1 DFQATT and CDR2 SNEGSKA (reference sequence).

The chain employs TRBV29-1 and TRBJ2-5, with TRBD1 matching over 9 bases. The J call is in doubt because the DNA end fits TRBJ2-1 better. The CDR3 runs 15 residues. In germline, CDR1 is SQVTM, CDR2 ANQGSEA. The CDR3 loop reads CSAYPRDRASNEQFF. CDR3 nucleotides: TGCAGCGCCTACCCCCGGGACAGGGCGTCTAATGAGCAGTTCTTC.

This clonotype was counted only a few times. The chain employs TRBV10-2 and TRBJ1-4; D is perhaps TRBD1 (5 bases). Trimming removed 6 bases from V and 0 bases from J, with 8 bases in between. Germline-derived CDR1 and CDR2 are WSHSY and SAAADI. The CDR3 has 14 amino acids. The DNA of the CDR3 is TGCGCCAGCAGGGACACGGCAACTAATGAAAAACTGTTTTTT. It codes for CASRDTATNEKLFF.

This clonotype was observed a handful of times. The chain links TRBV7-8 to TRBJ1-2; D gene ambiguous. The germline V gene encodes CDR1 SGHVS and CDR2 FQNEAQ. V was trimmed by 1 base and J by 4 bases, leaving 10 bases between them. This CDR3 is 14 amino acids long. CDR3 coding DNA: TGTGCCAGCAGCTTAGGTCGCAGCCTCTATGGCTACACCTTC. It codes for CASSLGRSLYGYTF.

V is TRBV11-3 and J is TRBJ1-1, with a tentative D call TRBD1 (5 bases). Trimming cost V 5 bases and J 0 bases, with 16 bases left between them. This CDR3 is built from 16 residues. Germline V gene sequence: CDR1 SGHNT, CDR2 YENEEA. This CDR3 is CASSRSLGRMNTEAFF. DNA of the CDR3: TGTGCCAGCAGCCGATCTCTGGGACGAATGAACACTGAAGCTTTCTTT.

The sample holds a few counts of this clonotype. The CDR3 spells CASSTAGTSNNEQFF. The DNA of the CDR3 is TGTGCCAGCAGCACAGCGGGTACCTCTAACAATGAGCAGTTCTTC. The chain carries TRBV5-5 and TRBJ2-5, with D possibly TRBD2 on 6 matching bases. Matching the DNA end better, TRBJ2-1 makes the J call doubtful. Germline CDR1 is SGHKS and CDR2 is YYEKEE (reference sequence). This CDR3 comprises 15 residues.

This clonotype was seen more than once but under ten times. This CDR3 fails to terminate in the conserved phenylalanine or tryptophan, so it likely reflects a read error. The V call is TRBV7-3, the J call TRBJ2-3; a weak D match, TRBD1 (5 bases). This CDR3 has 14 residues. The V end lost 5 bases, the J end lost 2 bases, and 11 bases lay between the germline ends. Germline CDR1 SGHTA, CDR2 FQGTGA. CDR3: CASSPGHNTDTQYL. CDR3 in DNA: TGTGCCAGCAGCCCAGGACATAACACAGATACGCAGTATCTT.

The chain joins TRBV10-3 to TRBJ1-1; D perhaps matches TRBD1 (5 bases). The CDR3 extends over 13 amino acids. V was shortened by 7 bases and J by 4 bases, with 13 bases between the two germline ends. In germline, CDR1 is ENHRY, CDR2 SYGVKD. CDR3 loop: CAITRQGGTEAFF. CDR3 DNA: TGTGCCATCACCCGGCAGGGAGGCACTGAAGCTTTCTTT.

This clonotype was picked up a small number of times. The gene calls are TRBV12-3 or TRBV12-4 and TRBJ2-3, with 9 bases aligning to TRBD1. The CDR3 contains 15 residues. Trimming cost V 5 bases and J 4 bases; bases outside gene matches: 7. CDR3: CASSPGQGAADTQYF. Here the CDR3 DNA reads TGTGCCAGCAGTCCGGGACAGGGAGCCGCAGATACGCAGTATTTT.

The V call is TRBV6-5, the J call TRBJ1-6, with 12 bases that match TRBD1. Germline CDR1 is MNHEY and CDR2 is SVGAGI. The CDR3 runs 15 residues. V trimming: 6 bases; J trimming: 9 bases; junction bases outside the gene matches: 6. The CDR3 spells CASRRDRGPVSPLHF. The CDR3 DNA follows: TGTGCCAGCAGAAGGGACAGGGGGCCTGTTTCACCCCTCCACTTT.

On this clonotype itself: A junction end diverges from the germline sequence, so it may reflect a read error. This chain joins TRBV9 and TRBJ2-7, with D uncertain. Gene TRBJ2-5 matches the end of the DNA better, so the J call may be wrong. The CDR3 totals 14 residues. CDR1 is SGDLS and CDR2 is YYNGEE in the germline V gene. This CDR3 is CVSSVSGDQETQYF. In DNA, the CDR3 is TGTGTCAGCAGCGTAAGTGGGGATCAAGAGACCCAGTACTTC.

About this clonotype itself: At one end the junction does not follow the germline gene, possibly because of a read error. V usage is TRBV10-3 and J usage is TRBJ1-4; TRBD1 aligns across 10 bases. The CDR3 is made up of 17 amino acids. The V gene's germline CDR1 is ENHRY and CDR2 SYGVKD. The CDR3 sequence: CAISDPEGTGANEKLFF. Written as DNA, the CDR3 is TGCGCCATCAGTGACCCGGAAGGGACAGGGGCTAATGAAAAACTGTTTTTT.

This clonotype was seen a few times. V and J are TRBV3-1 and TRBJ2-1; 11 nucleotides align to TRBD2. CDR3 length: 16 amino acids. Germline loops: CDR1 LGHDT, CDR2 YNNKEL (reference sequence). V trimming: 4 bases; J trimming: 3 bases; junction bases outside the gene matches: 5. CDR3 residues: CASSPELAGVYNEQFF. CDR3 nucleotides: TGTGCCAGCAGCCCTGAACTAGCGGGGGTCTACAATGAGCAGTTCTTC.

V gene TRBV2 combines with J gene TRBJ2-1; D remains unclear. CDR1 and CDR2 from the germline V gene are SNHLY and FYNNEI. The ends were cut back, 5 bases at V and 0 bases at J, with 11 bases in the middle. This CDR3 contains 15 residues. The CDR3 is CASSRDLSSYNEQFF. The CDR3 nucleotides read TGTGCCAGCAGTCGTGACCTAAGCTCCTACAATGAGCAGTTCTTC.

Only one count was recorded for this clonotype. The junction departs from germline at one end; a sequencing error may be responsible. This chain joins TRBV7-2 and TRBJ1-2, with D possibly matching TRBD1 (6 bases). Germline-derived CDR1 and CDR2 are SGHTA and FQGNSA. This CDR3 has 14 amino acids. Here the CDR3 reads CASSLVQGSYDYTF. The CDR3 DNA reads TGTGCCAGCAGTTTAGTCCAGGGGTCCTATGACTACACCTTC.

The CDR3 DNA reads TGTGCCAGCAGTTTAAACGGGGGTGGCTACACCTTC. This codes for CASSLNGGGYTF. The V gene is TRBV27, the J gene TRBJ1-2; D is perhaps TRBD1 (5 bases). The CDR3 is 12 amino acids. Trimming removed 2 bases from V and 7 bases from J, with 8 bases in between. Germline V gene lookup returns CDR1 MNHEY and CDR2 SMNVEV (reference sequence).

In DNA form, the CDR3 reads TGCAGTGCTAGAGTGACAGGGAGGTGGAATTCACCCCTCCACTTT. Translating it yields CSARVTGRWNSPLHF. The V and J genes are TRBV20-1 and TRBJ1-6, with TRBD1 matching over 7 bases. The germline gives CDR1 DFQATT, CDR2 SNEGSKA (reference sequence). The CDR3 length is 15 residues. The ends lost 1 base at V and 7 bases at J; junction bases unmatched: 7.

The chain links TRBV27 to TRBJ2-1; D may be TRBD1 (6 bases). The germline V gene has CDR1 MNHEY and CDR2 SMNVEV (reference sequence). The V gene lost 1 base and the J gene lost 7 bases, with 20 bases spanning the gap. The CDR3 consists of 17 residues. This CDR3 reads CASSLLSPTGPDNEQFF. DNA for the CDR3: TGTGCCAGCAGTTTATTGTCCCCGACAGGACCGGATAATGAGCAGTTCTTC.